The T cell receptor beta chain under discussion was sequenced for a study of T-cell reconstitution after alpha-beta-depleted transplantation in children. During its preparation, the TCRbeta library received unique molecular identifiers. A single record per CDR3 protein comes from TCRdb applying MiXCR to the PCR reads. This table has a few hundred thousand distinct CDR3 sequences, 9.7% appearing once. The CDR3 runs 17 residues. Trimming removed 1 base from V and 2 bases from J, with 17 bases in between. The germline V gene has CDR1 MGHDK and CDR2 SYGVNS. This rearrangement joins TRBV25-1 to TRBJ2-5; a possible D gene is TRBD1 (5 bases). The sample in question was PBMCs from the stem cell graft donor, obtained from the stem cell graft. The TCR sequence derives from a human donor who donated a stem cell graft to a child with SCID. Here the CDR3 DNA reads TGTGCCAGCAGTGAATTCCCGCCCCCAGGGATACAAGAGACCCAGTACTTC. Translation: CASSEFPPPGIQETQYF.